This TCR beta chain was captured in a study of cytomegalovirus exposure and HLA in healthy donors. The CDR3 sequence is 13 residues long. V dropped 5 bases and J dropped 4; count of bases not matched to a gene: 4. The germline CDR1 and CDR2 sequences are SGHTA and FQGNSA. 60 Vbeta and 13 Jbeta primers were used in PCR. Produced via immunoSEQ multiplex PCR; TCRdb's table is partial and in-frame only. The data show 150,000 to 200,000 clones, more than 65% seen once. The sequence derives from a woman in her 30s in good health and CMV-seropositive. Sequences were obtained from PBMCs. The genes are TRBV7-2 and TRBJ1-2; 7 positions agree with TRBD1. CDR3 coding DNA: TGTGCCAGCAGCCCAAGACAGGGCTATGGCTACACCTTC. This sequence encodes CASSPRQGYGYTF.